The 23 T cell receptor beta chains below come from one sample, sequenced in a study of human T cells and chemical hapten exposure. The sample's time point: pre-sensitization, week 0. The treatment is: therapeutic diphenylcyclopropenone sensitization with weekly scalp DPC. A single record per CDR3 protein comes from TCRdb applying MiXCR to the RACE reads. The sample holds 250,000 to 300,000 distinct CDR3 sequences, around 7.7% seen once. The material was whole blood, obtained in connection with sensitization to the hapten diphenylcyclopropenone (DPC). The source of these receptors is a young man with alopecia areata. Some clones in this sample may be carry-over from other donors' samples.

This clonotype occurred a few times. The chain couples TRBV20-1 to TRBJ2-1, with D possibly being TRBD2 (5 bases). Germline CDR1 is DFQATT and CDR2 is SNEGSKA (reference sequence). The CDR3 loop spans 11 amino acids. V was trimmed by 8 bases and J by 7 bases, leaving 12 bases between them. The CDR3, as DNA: TGCAGTTCACTAGAATATAATGAGCAGTTCTTC. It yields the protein CSSLEYNEQFF.

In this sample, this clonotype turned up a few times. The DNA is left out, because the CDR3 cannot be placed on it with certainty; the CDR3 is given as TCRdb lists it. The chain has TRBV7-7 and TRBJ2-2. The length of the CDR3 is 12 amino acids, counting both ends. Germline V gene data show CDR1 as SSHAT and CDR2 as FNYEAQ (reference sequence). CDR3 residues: CASSFGNGELFF.

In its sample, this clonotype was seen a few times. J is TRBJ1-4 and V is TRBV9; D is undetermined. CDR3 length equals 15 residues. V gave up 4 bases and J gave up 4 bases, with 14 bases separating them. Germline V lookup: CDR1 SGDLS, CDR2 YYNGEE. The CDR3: CASSPLTGLNEKLFF. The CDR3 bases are TGTGCCAGCAGCCCCCTGACGGGTCTTAATGAAAAACTGTTTTTT.

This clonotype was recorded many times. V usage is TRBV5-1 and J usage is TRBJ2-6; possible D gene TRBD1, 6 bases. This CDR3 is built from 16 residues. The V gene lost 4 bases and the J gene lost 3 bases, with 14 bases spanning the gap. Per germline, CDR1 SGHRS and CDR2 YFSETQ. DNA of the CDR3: TGCGCCAGCAGCAGTACAGGGCCCCGTGGGGCCAACGTCCTGACTTTC. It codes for CASSSTGPRGANVLTF.

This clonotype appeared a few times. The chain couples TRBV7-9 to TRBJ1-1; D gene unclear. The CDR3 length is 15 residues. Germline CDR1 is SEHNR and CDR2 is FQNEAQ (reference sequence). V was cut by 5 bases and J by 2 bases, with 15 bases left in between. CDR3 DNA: TGTGCCAGCAGCGGAGAGCCGGGAGTCAACACTGAAGCTTTCTTT. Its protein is CASSGEPGVNTEAFF.

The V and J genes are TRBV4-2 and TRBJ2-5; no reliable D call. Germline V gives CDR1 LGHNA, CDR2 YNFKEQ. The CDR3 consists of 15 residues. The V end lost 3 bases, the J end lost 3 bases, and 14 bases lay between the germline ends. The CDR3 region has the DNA TGTGCCAGCAGCCATCCCGGTTCGCAGAAAGAGACCCAGTACTTC. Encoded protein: CASSHPGSQKETQYF.

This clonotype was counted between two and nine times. CDR3 amino acids: CASSSEVDTQYF. In DNA form, the CDR3 reads TGTGCCAGCAGTTCGGAGGTGGATACGCAGTATTTT. The chain has TRBV28 and TRBJ2-3; a possible D gene is TRBD2 (5 bases). Per germline, CDR1 MDHEN and CDR2 SYDVKM. Trimming took 4 bases from V and 6 from J, leaving 8 bases between them. The CDR3 has 12 amino acids.

In DNA, the CDR3 is TGTGCCAGCAGTTTGGACAGGGGGCTACGCGGTGAAGCTTTCTTT. Its translation: CASSLDRGLRGEAFF. The genes are TRBV28 and TRBJ1-1; the match to TRBD1 covers 11 bases. V gave up 3 bases and J gave up 7 bases; unmatched junction bases: 7. There are 15 residues in the CDR3. Germline lookup yields CDR1 MDHEN and CDR2 SYDVKM.

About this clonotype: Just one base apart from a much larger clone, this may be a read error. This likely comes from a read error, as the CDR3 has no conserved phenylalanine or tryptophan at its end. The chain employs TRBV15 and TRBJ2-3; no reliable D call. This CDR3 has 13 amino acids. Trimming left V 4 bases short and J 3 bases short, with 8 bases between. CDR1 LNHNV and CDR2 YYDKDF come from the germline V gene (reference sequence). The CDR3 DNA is TGTGCCACCAGCAACACACTGACAGATACGCAGTATTCT. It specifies CATSNTLTDTQYS.

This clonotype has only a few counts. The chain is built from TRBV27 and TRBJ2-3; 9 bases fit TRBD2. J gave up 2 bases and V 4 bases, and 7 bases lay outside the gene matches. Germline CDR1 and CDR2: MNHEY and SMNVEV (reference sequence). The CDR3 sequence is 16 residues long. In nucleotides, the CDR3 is TGTGCCAGCAGTTCAGGGACTAGCTCTTCCACAGATACGCAGTATTTT. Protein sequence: CASSSGTSSSTDTQYF.

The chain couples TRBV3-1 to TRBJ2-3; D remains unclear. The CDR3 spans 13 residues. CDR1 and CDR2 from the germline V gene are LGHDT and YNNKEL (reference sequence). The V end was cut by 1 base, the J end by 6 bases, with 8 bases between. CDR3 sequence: CASSQGTVDTQYF. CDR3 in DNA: TGTGCCAGCAGCCAAGGAACAGTTGATACGCAGTATTTT.

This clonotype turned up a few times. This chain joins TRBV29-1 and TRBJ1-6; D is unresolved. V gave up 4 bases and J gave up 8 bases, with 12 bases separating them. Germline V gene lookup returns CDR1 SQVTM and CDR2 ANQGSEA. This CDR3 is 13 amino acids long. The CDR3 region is CSVGPDRDSPLHF. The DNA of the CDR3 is TGCAGCGTTGGACCAGATAGGGATTCACCCCTCCACTTT.

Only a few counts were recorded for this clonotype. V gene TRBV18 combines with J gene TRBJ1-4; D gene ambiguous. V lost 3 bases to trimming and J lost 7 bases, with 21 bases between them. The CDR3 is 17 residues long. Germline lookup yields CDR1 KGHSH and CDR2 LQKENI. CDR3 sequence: CASSPNAASGEGEKLFF. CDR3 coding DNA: TGTGCCAGCTCACCTAACGCCGCCTCAGGAGAGGGTGAAAAACTGTTTTTT. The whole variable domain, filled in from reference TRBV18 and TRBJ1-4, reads NAGVMQNPRHLVRRRGQEARLRCSPMKGHSHVYWYRQLPEEGLKFMVYLQKENIIDESGMPKERFSAEFPKEGPSILRIQQVVRGDSAAYFCASSPNAASGEGEKLFFGSGTQLSVL.

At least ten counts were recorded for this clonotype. CDR3 loop: CASSYSRGSETQYF. The CDR3 DNA sequence: TGTGCCAGCAGTTACTCGAGAGGGTCGGAGACCCAGTACTTC. This chain joins TRBV6-2 or TRBV6-3 and TRBJ2-5, with D tentatively TRBD2 (5 bases). Germline lookup yields CDR1 MNHEY and CDR2 SVGEGT. Trimming shortened V by 0 bases and J by 5 bases, and 10 bases separated the two germline ends. CDR3 size: 14 residues.

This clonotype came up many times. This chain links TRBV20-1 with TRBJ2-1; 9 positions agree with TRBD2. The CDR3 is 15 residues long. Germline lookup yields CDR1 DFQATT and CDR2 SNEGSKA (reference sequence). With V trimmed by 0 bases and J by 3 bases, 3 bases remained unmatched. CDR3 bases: TGCAGTGCTAGAGAACGACTAGCGGACTACAATGAGCAGTTCTTC. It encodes CSARERLADYNEQFF.

The DNA of the CDR3 is TGTGCCAGCAGTTACTCGGGGACGGCAGATACGCAGTATTTT. It is translated as CASSYSGTADTQYF. J is TRBJ2-3 and V is TRBV6-6; possibly TRBD1 or TRBD2 for D (5 bases each). The CDR3 is 14 amino acids. Trimming left V 0 bases short and J 4 bases short, with 8 bases between. Germline lookup yields CDR1 MNHNY and CDR2 SVGAGI (reference sequence).

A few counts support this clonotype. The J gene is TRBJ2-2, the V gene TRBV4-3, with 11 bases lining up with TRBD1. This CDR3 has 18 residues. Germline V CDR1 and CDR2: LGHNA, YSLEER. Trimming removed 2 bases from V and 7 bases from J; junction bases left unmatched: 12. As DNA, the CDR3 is TGCGCCAGCAGCCAAACGTTGGCGGGACAGGGGGTTTACGGGGAGCTGTTTTTT. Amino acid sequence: CASSQTLAGQGVYGELFF.

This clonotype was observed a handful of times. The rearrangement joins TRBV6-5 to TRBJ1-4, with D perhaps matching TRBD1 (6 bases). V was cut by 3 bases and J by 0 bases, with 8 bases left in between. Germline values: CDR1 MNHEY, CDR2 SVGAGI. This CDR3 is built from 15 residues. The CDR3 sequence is CASSYQGTTNEKLFF. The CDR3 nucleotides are TGTGCCAGCAGTTATCAGGGGACAACTAATGAAAAACTGTTTTTT.

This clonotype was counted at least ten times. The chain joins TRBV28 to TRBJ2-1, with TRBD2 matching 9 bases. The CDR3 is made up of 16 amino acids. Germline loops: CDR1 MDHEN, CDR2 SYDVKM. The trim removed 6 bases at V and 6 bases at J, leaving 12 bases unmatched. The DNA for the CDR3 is TGTGCCAGCAGGGGTAGCGGGGGCATAGGGGGCAATGAGCAGTTCTTC. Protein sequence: CASRGSGGIGGNEQFF.

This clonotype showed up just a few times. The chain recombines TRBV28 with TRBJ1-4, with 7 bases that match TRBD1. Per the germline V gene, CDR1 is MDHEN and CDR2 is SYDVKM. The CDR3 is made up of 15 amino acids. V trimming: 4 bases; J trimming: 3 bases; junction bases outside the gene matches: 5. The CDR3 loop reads CASSSDRHANEKLFF. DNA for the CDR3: TGTGCCAGCAGTTCGGACAGGCACGCTAATGAAAAACTGTTTTTT.

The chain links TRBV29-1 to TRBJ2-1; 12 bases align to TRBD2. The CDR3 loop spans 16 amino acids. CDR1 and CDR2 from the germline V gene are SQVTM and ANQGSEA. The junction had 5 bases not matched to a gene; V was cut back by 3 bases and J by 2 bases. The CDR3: CSVDRASGGAYNEQFF. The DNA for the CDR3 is TGCAGCGTTGACAGGGCTAGCGGGGGGGCCTACAATGAGCAGTTCTTC.

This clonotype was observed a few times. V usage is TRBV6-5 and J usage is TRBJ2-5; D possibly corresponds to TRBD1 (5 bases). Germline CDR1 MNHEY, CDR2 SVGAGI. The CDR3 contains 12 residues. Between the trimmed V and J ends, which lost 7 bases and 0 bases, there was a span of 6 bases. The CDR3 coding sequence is TGTGCCAGCACGGACAACCAAGAGACCCAGTACTTC. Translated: CASTDNQETQYF.

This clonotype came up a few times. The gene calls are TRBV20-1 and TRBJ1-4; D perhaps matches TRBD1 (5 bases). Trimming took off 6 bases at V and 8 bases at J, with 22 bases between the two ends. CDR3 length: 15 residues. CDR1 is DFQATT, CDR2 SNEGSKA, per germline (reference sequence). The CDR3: CSAEGSGRGIEKLFF. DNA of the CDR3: TGCAGTGCGGAGGGATCGGGACGGGGAATAGAAAAACTGTTTTTT.